This T cell receptor (beta chain) was retrieved from a study of early T cells in non-severe SARS-CoV-2 infection. TCRdb reprocessed the 5' RACE reads with MiXCR, giving one entry per CDR3 protein. The sample lists about 39,000 distinct CDR3 sequences; less than 6% were seen once. Per the germline V gene, CDR1 is SQVTM and CDR2 is ANQGSEA. The V end was cut by 5 bases, the J end by 0 bases, with 14 bases between. The CDR3 consists of 15 residues. Remarks on this clonotype: Its antigen is still unknown.

General observations from the study: Anti-spike CD8 responses were favored in VDJdb matching, and private and CD4 specificities were missed.

The sample was whole blood, taken at baseline. The chain couples TRBV29-1 to TRBJ2-4, with D hard to call. The clonotype was recovered from an adult who was a healthcare worker with PCR-confirmed SARS-CoV-2 infection or an uninfected control (not recorded which). CDR3 bases: TGCAGCGTTAGACCGATCAGCGTAGCCAAAAACATTCAGTACTTC. As protein: CSVRPISVAKNIQYF.